A single sample is the source of the 13 T cell receptor beta chains below, sequenced in a study of graft-versus-host responses after intestinal transplantation. Their antigen targets remain unknown. Generated by immunoSEQ multiplex PCR, the TCRdb table keeps only in-frame clones and is missing some. The sample lists 80,000 to 100,000 clones; 75% to 95% were seen once. The source was unstimulated CD4+ T cells sorted from spleen or lymph node cells, collected before transplant. The source is a human donor who was the organ donor for an intestinal transplant.

The chain joins TRBV11-2 to TRBJ1-5; TRBD1 aligns across 7 bases. CDR1 is SGHAT and CDR2 is FQNNGV in the germline V gene. V shed 0 bases, J shed 4 bases, and the junction held 9 bases outside the gene matches. The CDR3 has 17 residues. Here the CDR3 DNA reads TGTGCCAGCAGCTTAGAGGCGGGCAGGGGGTTGAATCAGCCCCAGCATTTT. The encoded protein is CASSLEAGRGLNQPQHF.

The rearrangement links TRBV5-3 to TRBJ2-7; D might be TRBD2 (5 bases). TRBV5-3 is recorded as an ORF, its role being uncertain. V lost 2 bases, J lost 0 bases, and 9 bases lay in between. This CDR3 is 14 amino acids long. The CDR3 sequence is CARSLRDSSYEQYF. CDR3 DNA sequence: TGTGCCAGAAGCTTACGGGATAGCTCCTACGAGCAGTACTTC.

This clone was recorded once. Other nucleotide sequences from this sample produce the same CDR3. The chain links TRBV6-1 to TRBJ1-2, with a tentative D call TRBD1 (5 bases). Germline V gives CDR1 MNHNS, CDR2 SASEGT. CDR3 length equals 13 residues. V was shortened by 6 bases and J by 4 bases, with 12 bases between the two germline ends. For the CDR3, the DNA is TGTGCCAGCAGCCCCAGACAGATCTATGGCTACACCTTC. The encoded protein is CASSPRQIYGYTF.

This chain connects TRBV6-5 to TRBJ2-7; 7 bases agree with TRBD1. Germline loops: CDR1 MNHEY, CDR2 SVGAGI. This CDR3 spans 13 amino acids. V dropped 8 bases and J dropped 9; count of bases not matched to a gene: 13. CDR3 in amino acids: CASRLDRATMQYF. The CDR3 DNA reads TGTGCCAGCCGTCTAGACAGGGCTACGATGCAGTACTTC.

The chain combines TRBV7-9 with TRBJ2-1, with TRBD2 matching 16 bases. Trimming removed 4 bases from V and 0 bases from J; junction bases left unmatched: 6. The germline CDR1 and CDR2 sequences are SEHNR and FQNEAQ (reference sequence). CDR3 size: 19 residues. The CDR3 loop is CASSSAGLAGGSSYNEQFF. In DNA form, the CDR3 reads TGTGCCAGCAGCTCCGCGGGACTAGCGGGGGGGAGCTCCTACAATGAGCAGTTCTTC.

The J gene is TRBJ1-4, the V gene TRBV9; D remains unclear. V lost 4 bases and J 4 bases, leaving 17 bases between the germline ends. The germline V gene encodes CDR1 SGDLS and CDR2 YYNGEE. CDR3 length equals 16 residues. The CDR3 sequence is CASSTRGWRLNEKLFF. In DNA form, the CDR3 reads TGTGCCAGCAGCACCCGAGGGTGGCGGCTTAATGAAAAACTGTTTTTT.

The CDR3 spells CASSWTGYEQYF. DNA for the CDR3: TGTGCCAGCAGTTGGACAGGTTACGAGCAGTACTTC. This chain connects TRBV6-1 to TRBJ2-7, with TRBD1 matching over 7 bases. V lost 5 bases, J lost 4 bases, and 2 bases stayed unmatched. CDR1 and CDR2 (germline): MNHNS, SASEGT. The CDR3 loop spans 12 amino acids.

The V and J genes are TRBV28 and TRBJ2-7, with D perhaps matching TRBD1 (6 bases). Trimming took off 2 bases at V and 5 bases at J, with 13 bases between the two ends. The CDR3 has 14 amino acids. Germline V gene sequence: CDR1 MDHEN, CDR2 SYDVKM. The CDR3: CASSLTGKSHEQYF. As DNA, the CDR3 is TGTGCCAGCAGTTTAACAGGGAAGTCGCACGAGCAGTACTTC.

The V gene is TRBV9, the J gene TRBJ2-1; possible D gene TRBD1, 5 bases. Germline V gene data show CDR1 as SGDLS and CDR2 as YYNGEE. V dropped 2 bases and J dropped 0 bases, with 9 bases sitting between them. CDR3 length: 15 residues. The CDR3 nucleotides read TGTGCCAGCAGCGTGGAAGGGGACTCCTACAATGAGCAGTTCTTC. It is translated as CASSVEGDSYNEQFF.

The chain uses TRBV29-1 and TRBJ1-2; D unclear. Germline CDR1 and CDR2: SQVTM and ANQGSEA. The CDR3 covers 12 residues. Trimming cost V 3 bases and J 2 bases, with 7 bases left between them. This CDR3 is CSVDLPNYGYTF. The CDR3 bases are TGCAGCGTTGACCTCCCCAACTATGGCTACACCTTC.

This rearrangement joins TRBV6-1 to TRBJ2-1; 7 nucleotides align to TRBD2. The germline gives CDR1 MNHNS, CDR2 SASEGT. The CDR3 contains 13 residues. V shed 7 bases, J shed 4 bases, and the junction held 4 bases outside the gene matches. The CDR3 coding sequence is TGTGCCAGCACCTTGGGAGGGTACAATGAGCAGTTCTTC. Amino acids: CASTLGGYNEQFF.

This chain's CDR3 is CASSPFLRLRYGYTF. The CDR3 nucleotides read TGTGCCAGCTCACCATTCTTGAGACTCCGCTATGGCTACACCTTC. This chain uses TRBV18 with TRBJ1-2; D call uncertain. CDR3 length equals 15 residues. The V gene lost 2 bases and the J gene lost 4 bases, with 14 bases spanning the gap. Germline V gives CDR1 KGHSH, CDR2 LQKENI. The whole variable domain, remainder taken from reference TRBV18 and TRBJ1-2, is NAGVMQNPRHLVRRRGQEARLRCSPMKGHSHVYWYRQLPEEGLKFMVYLQKENIIDESGMPKERFSAEFPKEGPSILRIQQVVRGDSAAYFCASSPFLRLRYGYTFGSGTRLTVV.

The V call is TRBV7-9, the J call TRBJ2-3; 8 positions match TRBD1. The CDR3 has 17 amino acids. The germline V gene encodes CDR1 SEHNR and CDR2 FQNEAQ (reference sequence). J lost 1 base, V lost 6 bases, and 12 bases had no gene match. In nucleotides, the CDR3 is TGTGCCAGCAGTTCACCTACCCGGGACAGGCGCACAGATACGCAGTATTTT. Translated: CASSSPTRDRRTDTQYF.